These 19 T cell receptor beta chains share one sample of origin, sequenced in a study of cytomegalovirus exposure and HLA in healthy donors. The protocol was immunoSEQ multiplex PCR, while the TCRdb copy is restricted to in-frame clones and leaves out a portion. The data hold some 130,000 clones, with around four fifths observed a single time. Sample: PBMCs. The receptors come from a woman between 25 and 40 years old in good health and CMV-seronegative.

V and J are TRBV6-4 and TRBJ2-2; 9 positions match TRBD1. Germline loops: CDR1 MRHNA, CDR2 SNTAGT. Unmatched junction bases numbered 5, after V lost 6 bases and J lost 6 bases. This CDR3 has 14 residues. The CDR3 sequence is CASSPRQGAGELFF. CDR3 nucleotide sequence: TGTGCCAGCAGCCCGCGACAGGGGGCCGGGGAGCTGTTTTTT.

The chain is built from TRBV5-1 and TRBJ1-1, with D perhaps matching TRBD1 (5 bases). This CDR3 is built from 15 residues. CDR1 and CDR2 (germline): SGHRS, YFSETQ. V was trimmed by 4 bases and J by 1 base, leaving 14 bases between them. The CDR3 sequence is CASSPAVDKNTEAFF. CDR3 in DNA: TGCGCCAGCAGCCCTGCCGTGGACAAGAACACTGAAGCTTTCTTT.

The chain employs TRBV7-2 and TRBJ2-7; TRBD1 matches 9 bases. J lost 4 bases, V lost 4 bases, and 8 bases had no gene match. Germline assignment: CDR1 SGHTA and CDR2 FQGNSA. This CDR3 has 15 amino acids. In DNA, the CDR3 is TGTGCCAGCAGCTCGAGACCGGGACAGGGATACGAGCAGTACTTC. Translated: CASSSRPGQGYEQYF.

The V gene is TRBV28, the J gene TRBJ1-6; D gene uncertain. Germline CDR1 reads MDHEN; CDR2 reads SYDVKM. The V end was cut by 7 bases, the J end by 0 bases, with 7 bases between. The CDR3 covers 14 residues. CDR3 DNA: TGTGCCAGCACCCCGAGCTCCTATAATTCACCCCTCCACTTT. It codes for CASTPSSYNSPLHF.

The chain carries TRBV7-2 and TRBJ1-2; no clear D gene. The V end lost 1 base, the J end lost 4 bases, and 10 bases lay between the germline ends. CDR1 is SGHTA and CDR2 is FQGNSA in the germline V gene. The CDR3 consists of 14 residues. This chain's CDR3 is CASSLERASYGYTF. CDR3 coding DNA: TGTGCCAGCAGCTTAGAGAGGGCTAGCTATGGCTACACCTTC.

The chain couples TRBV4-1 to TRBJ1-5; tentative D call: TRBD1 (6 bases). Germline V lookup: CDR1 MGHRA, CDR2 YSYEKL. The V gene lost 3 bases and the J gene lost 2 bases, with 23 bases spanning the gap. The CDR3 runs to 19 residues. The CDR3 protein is CASSQGLLPHRDGNQPQHF. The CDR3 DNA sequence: TGCGCCAGCAGCCAGGGTCTCCTCCCCCACAGGGATGGCAATCAGCCCCAGCATTTT.

This CDR3 is CASSSADRGDEQFF. CDR3 coding DNA: TGTGCCAGCAGTTCTGCGGACAGGGGCGATGAGCAGTTCTTC. The chain is built from TRBV6-6 and TRBJ2-1, with 9 nucleotides matching TRBD1. The CDR3 is 14 residues long. V was clipped by 4 bases and J by 8 bases; unmatched bases: 6. Germline V CDR1 and CDR2: MNHNY, SVGAGI (reference sequence).

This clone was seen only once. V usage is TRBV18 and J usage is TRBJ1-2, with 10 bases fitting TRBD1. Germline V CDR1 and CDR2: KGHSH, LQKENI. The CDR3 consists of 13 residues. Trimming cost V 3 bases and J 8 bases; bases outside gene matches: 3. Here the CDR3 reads CASSPGTGEGYTF. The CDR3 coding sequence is TGTGCCAGCTCACCCGGGACAGGGGAAGGCTACACCTTC.

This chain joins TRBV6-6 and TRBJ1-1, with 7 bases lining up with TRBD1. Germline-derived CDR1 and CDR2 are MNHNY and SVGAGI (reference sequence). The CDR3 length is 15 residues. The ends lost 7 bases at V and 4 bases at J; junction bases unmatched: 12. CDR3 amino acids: CASTGWQTGATEAFF. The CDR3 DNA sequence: TGTGCCAGCACTGGATGGCAAACAGGGGCCACTGAAGCTTTCTTT.

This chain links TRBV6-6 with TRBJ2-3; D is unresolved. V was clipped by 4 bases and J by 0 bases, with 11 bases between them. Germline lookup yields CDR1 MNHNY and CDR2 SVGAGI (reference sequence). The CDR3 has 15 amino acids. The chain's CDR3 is CASSSMPTSTDTQYF. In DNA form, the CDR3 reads TGTGCCAGCAGTTCCATGCCTACTAGCACAGATACGCAGTATTTT.

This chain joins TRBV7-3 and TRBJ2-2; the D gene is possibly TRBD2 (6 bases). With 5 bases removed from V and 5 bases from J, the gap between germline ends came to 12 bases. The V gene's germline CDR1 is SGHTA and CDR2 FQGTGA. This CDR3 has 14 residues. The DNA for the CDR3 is TGTGCCAGCAGCCTCTCGGCGGGGACCGGGGAGCTGTTTTTT. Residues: CASSLSAGTGELFF.

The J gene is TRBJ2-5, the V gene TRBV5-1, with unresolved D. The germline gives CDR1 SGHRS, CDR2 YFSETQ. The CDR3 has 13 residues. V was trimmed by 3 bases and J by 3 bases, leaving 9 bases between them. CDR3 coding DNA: TGCGCCAGCAGCTACGGAGCTAAAGAGACCCAGTACTTC. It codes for CASSYGAKETQYF.

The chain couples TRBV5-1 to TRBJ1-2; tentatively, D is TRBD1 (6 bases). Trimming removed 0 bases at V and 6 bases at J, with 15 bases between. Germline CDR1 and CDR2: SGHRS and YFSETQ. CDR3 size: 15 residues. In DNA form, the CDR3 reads TGCGCCAGCAGCTTGGAGGGCAGGGGAGAGCATGGCTACACCTTC. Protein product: CASSLEGRGEHGYTF.

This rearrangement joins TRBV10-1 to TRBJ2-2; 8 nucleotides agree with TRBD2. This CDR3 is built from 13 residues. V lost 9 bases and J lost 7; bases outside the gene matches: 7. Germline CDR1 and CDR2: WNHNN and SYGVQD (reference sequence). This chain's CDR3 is CARGLARGGELFF. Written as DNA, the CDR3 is TGCGCCAGAGGACTAGCTAGGGGCGGGGAGCTGTTTTTT.

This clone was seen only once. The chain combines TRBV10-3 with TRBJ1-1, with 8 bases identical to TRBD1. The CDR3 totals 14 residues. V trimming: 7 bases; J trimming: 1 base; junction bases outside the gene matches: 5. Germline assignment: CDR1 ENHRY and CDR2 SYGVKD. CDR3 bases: TGTGCCATCACCCCGGGACAGGAGAACACTGAAGCTTTCTTT. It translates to CAITPGQENTEAFF.

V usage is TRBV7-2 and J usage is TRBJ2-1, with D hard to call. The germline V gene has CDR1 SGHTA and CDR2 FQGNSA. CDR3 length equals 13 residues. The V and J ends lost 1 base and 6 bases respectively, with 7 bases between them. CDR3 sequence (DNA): TGTGCCAGCAGCTTAGGGTCTACCAATGAGCAGTTCTTC. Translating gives CASSLGSTNEQFF.

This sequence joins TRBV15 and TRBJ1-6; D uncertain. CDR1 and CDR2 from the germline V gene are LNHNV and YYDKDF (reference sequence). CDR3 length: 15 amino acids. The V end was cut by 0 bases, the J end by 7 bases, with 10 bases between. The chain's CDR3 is CATSRDGLRNSPLHF. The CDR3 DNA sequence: TGTGCCACCAGCAGAGATGGATTGCGGAATTCACCCCTCCACTTT.

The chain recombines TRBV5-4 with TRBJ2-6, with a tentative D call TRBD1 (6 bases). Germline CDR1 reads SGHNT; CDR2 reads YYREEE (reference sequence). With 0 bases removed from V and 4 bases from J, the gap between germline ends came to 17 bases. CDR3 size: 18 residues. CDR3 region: CASSLATQGSSGANVLTF. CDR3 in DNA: TGTGCCAGCAGCTTGGCCACGCAGGGGAGTTCCGGGGCCAACGTCCTGACTTTC.

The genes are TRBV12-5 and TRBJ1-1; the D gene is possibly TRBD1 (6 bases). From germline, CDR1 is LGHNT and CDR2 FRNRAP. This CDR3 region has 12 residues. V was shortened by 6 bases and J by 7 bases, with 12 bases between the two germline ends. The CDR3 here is CASGSDRREAFF. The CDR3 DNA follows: TGTGCTAGTGGATCCGACAGGCGTGAAGCTTTCTTT.